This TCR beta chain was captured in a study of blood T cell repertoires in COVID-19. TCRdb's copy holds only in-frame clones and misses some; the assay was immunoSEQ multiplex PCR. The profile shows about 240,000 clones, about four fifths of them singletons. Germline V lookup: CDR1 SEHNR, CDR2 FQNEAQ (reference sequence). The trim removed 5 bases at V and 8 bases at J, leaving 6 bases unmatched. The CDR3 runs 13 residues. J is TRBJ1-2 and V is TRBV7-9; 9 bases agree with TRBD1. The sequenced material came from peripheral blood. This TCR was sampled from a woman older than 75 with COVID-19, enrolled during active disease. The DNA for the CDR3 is TGTGCCAGCAGCGAACAGGGGGCGCAGGGCTACACCTTC. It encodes CASSEQGAQGYTF. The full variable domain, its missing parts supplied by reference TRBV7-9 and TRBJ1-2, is DTGVSQNPRHKITKRGQNVTFRCDPISEHNRLYWYRQTLGQGPEFLTYFQNEAQLEKSRLLSDRFSAERPKGSFSTLEIQRTEQGDSAMYLCASSEQGAQGYTFGSGTRLTVV.